This T cell receptor (beta chain) was captured by sequencing in a study of early T cells in non-severe SARS-CoV-2 infection. Overall study context: The study sequenced bulk RNA from unsorted whole blood, with chains unpaired. Regarding the study as a whole: VDJdb matching, biased toward anti-spike CD8 responses, missed private and CD4 specificities.

Attached unique molecular identifiers marked individual cDNA molecules. TCRdb reanalysed the 5' RACE reads using MiXCR and keeps one entry per CDR3 protein. The sample lists 74,000 or so distinct CDR3 sequences, 9.5% to 15% occurring once. This clonotype was seen many times. The antigen remains undetermined. Germline V gene data show CDR1 as SGHVT and CDR2 as SQSDAQ. Between the trimmed V and J ends, which lost 0 bases and 3 bases, there was a span of 14 bases. This CDR3 contains 17 residues. The specimen sequenced was whole blood. The TCR originated in an adult who was a healthcare worker with PCR-confirmed SARS-CoV-2 infection or an uninfected control (not recorded which). J is TRBJ1-4 and V is TRBV7-4; the D gene is possibly TRBD1 (5 bases). CDR3 loop: CASSLAPPGPPNEKLFF. CDR3 in DNA: TGTGCCAGCAGCTTAGCTCCTCCAGGGCCACCTAATGAAAAACTGTTTTTT.